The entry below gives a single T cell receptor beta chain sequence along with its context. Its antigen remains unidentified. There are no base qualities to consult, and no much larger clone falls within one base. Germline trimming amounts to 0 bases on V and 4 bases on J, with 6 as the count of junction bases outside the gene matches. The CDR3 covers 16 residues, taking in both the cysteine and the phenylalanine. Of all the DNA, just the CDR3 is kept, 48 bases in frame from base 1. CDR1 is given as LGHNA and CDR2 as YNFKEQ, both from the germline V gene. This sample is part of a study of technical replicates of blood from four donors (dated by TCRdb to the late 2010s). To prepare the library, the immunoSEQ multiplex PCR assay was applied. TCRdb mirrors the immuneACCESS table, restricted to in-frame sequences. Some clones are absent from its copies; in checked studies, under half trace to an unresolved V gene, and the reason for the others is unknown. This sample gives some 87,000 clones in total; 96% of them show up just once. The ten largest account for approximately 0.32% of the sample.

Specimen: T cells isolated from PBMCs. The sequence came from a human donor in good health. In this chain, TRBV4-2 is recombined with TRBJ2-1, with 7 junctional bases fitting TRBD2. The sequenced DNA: TGTGCCAGCAGCCAAGATTTTGCGGGAGAATACAATGAGCAGTTCTTC. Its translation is CASSQDFAGEYNEQFF.